This T cell receptor (beta chain) was documented in a study of monozygotic twins with inflammatory bowel disease. The study's findings and limits: The study supported no single strong signal or clonotype linked to IBD. Clonotypes shared with others were fewer in IBD patients than in healthy twins, especially with disease activity.

The CDR3 length is 15 residues. Germline CDR1 and CDR2: MNHEY and SMNVEV (reference sequence). Regarding this clonotype: Its antigen is not known.

Per sample, reverse transcription was split into eight reactions. Nested amplification of TCRalpha and TCRbeta cDNA involved two PCRs of roughly 17 and 9 cycles. From its re-call of the 5' RACE reads, TCRdb lists each CDR3 protein once, without DNA. The specimen's table records some 330,000 distinct CDR3 sequences. The sample was blood. The chain combines TRBV27 with TRBJ1-1; checking the TCRdb D call of TRBD1 is not possible without DNA. This clonotype was sampled from a human donor with ulcerative colitis or Crohn's disease, or a healthy co-twin of an affected twin (not recorded which). The CDR3 spells CASNRGRRGVSEAFF.